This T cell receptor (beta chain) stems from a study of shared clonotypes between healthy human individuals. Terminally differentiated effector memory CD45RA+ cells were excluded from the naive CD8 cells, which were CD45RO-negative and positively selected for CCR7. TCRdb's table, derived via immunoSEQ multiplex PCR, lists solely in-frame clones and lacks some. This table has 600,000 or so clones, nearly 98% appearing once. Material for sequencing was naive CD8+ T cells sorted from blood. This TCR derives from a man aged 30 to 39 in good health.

This chain's CDR3 is CSVAQGPTQETQYF. DNA of the CDR3: TGCAGCGTCGCACAAGGCCCGACACAAGAGACCCAGTACTTC. The chain carries TRBV29-1 and TRBJ2-5; D gene ambiguous. Germline V CDR1 and CDR2: SQVTM, ANQGSEA. This CDR3 spans 14 amino acids. The V gene lost 6 bases and the J gene lost 2 bases, with 16 bases spanning the gap.